These 5 T cell receptor beta chains originate from one sample sequenced in a study of breast tumors, draining lymph nodes, adjacent tissues. Samples came from axillary lymph nodes draining the breast cancer. TCRdb reprocessed the multiplex PCR reads with MiXCR, giving one entry per CDR3 protein. The table records over 200,000 distinct CDR3 sequences, approximately 30% of them present only once. Sequences were obtained from axillary lymph node tissue. Receptors originate from a female donor with breast cancer. Some clones in this sample may be carry-over from other donors' samples.

A remark on this clonotype: A read error may explain this, as a much larger clone is one base away. V gene TRBV20-1 combines with J gene TRBJ2-5, with D tentatively TRBD2 (6 bases). Per the germline V gene, CDR1 is DFQATT and CDR2 is SNEGSKA (reference sequence). Trimming cost V 0 bases and J 7 bases, with 15 bases left between them. The CDR3 sequence is 14 residues long. CDR3 region: CSARDPTSRATQYF. In nucleotides, the CDR3 is TGCAGTGCTAGAGATCCCACTAGCAGGGCGACCCAGTACTTC.

Worth noting for this clonotype: This clone may be a read error of a much larger clone one base away. Since no conserved phenylalanine or tryptophan closes the CDR3, a read error is the likely cause. CDR3 in DNA: TGTGCCAGTAGTTTCCGACTAGCGGAGAATGGGGAGACCCAGTACTCC. It encodes CASSFRLAENGETQYS. This sequence joins TRBV19 and TRBJ2-5; TRBD2 aligns across 9 bases. The CDR3 loop spans 16 amino acids. The trim removed 5 bases at V and 5 bases at J, leaving 12 bases unmatched. Per germline, CDR1 LNHDA and CDR2 SQIVND (reference sequence).

With respect to this clonotype: A much larger clone is a single base away; this may be a read error. The chain employs TRBV7-2 and TRBJ2-4, with TRBD1 identical over 7 bases. This CDR3 contains 15 residues. Germline lookup yields CDR1 SGHTA and CDR2 FQGNSA. V gave up 9 bases and J gave up 0 bases; unmatched junction bases: 8. This CDR3 reads CASRPGTAAKNIQYF. In DNA form, the CDR3 reads TGTGCCAGTCGACCCGGGACAGCAGCCAAAAACATTCAGTACTTC.

This sequence joins TRBV6-6 and TRBJ1-5; D is undetermined. Trimming removed 8 bases at V and 0 bases at J, with 5 bases between. Per the germline V gene, CDR1 is MNHNY and CDR2 is SVGAGI (reference sequence). The CDR3 runs 12 residues. The CDR3 loop reads CASGSSNQPQHF. CDR3 DNA sequence: TGTGCCAGCGGGAGTAGCAATCAGCCCCAGCATTTT.

This clonotype came up many times. V usage is TRBV29-1 and J usage is TRBJ2-7, with 11 bases aligning to TRBD2. Germline lookup yields CDR1 SQVTM and CDR2 ANQGSEA. The CDR3 runs to 11 residues. The ends lost 7 bases at V and 6 bases at J; junction bases unmatched: 2. The CDR3 loop is CSAGLAAEQYF. CDR3 nucleotide sequence: TGCAGCGCGGGACTAGCGGCCGAGCAGTACTTC.